This T cell receptor (beta chain) emerged from a study of T cell responses to AZD1222 COVID-19 vaccine. Trimming removed 0 bases from V and 4 bases from J, with 13 bases in between. Germline CDR1 SGHAT, CDR2 FQNNGV. The CDR3 is made up of 16 amino acids. Generated by immunoSEQ multiplex PCR, the TCRdb table keeps only in-frame clones and is missing some. The sample has about 120,000 clones; approximately 94% are singletons. The rearrangement links TRBV11-2 to TRBJ1-3; no clear D. This clonotype was sampled from an adult who received the AZD1222 COVID-19 vaccine. Sequenced here: peripheral blood, sampled 28 days after the second AZD1222 dose. The CDR3 here is CASSLDPRVSGNTIYF. The CDR3 nucleotides read TGTGCCAGCAGCTTAGATCCAAGGGTTTCCGGAAACACCATATATTTT. The full variable domain, rest sourced from reference TRBV11-2 and TRBJ1-3, is EAGVAQSPRYKIIEKRQSVAFWCNPISGHATLYWYQQILGQGPKLLIQFQNNGVVDDSQLPKDRFSAERLKGVDSTLKIQPAKLEDSAVYLCASSLDPRVSGNTIYFGEGSWLTVV.